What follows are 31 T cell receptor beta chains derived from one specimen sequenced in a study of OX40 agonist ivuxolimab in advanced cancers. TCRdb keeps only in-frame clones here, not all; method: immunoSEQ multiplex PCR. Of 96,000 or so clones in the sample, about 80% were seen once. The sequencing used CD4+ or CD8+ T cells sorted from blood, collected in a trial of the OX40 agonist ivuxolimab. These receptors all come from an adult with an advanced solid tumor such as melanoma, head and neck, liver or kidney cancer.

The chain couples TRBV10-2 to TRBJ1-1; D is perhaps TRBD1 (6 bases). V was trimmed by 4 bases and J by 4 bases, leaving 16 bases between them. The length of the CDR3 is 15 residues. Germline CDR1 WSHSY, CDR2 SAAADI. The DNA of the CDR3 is TGCGCCAGCAGTGGCGCCTCAGGGGTGGGCACTGAAGCTTTCTTT. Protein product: CASSGASGVGTEAFF.

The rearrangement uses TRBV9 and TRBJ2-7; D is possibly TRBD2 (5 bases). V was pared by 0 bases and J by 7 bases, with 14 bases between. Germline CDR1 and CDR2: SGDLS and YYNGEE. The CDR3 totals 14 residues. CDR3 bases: TGTGCCAGCAGCGTAGACGCCGGACCGGGAGAGCAGTACTTC. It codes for CASSVDAGPGEQYF.

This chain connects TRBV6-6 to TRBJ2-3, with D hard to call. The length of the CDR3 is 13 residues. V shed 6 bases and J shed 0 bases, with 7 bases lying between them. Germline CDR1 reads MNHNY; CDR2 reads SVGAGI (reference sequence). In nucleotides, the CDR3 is TGTGCCAGCAGCTCTACCAGCACAGATACGCAGTATTTT. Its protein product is CASSSTSTDTQYF.

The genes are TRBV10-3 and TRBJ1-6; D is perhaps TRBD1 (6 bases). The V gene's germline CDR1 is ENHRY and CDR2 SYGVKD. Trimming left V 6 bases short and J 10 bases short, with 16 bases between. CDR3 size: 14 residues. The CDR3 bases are TGTGCCATCAGCGGGGGGCAGGCCTCATCACCCCTCCACTTT. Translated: CAISGGQASSPLHF.

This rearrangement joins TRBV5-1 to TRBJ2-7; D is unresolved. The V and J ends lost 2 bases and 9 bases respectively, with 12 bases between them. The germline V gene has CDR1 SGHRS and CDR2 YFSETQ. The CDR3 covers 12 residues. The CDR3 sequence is CASSLDLSGQYF. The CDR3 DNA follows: TGCGCCAGCAGCTTAGACCTTTCCGGGCAGTACTTC. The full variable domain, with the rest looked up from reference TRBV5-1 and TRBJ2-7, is KAGVTQTPRYLIKTRGQQVTLSCSPISGHRSVSWYQQTPGQGLQFLFEYFSETQRNKGNFPGRFSGRQFSNSRSEMNVSTLELGDSALYLCASSLDLSGQYFGPGTRLTVT.

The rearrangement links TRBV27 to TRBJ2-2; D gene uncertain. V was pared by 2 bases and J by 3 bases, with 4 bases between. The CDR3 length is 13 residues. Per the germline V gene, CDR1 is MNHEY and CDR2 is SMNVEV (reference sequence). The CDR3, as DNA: TGTGCCAGCAGTTTAGCGCACACCGGGGAGCTGTTTTTT. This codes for CASSLAHTGELFF.

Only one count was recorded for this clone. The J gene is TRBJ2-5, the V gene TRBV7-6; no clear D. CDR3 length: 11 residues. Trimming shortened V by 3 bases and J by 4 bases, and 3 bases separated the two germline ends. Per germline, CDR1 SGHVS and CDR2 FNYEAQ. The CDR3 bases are TGTGCCAGCAGCTTTGGAGAGACCCAGTACTTC. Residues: CASSFGETQYF.

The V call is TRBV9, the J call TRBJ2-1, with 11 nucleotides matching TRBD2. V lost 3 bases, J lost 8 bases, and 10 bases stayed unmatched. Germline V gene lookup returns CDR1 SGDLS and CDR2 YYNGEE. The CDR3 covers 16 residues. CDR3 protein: CASSAPILAGVDEQFF. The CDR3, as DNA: TGTGCCAGCAGCGCTCCGATACTAGCGGGAGTCGATGAGCAGTTCTTC.

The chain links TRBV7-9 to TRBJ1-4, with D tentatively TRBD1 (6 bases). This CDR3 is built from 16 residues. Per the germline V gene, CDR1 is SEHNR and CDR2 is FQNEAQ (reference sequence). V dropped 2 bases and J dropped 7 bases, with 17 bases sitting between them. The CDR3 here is CASSLPLAGVIEKLFF. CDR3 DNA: TGTGCCAGCAGCTTACCACTGGCAGGGGTTATTGAAAAACTGTTTTTT.

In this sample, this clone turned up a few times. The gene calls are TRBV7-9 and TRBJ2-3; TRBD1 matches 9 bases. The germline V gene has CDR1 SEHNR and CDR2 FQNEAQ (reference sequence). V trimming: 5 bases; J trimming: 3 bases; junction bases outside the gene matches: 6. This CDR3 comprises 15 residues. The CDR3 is CASSQGGQGTDTQYF. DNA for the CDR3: TGTGCCAGCAGCCAAGGGGGACAGGGTACAGATACGCAGTATTTT.

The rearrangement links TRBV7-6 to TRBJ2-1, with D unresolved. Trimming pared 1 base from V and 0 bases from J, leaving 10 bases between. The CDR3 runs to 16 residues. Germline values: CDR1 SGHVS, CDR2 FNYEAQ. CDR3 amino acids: CASSLEGRNSYNEQFF. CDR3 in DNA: TGTGCCAGCAGCTTAGAAGGGCGAAACTCCTACAATGAGCAGTTCTTC.

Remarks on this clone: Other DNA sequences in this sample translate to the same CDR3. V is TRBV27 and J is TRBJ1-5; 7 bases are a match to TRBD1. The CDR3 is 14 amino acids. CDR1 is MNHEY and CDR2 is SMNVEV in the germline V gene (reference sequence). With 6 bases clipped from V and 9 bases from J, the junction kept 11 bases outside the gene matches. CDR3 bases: TGTGCCAGCAGGAGCTTACAGGGGCAGGGGCCCCAGCATTTT. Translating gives CASRSLQGQGPQHF.

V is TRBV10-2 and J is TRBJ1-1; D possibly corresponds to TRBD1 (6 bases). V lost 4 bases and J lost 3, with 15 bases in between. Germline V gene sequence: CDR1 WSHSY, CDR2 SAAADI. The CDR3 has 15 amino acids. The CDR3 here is CASSGIEAGDTEAFF. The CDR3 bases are TGCGCCAGCAGTGGGATTGAAGCAGGGGACACTGAAGCTTTCTTT.

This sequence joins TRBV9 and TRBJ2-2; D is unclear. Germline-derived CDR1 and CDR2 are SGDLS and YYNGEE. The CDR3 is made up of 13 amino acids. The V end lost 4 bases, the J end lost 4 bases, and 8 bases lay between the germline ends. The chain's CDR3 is CASSPIFTGELFF. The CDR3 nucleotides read TGTGCCAGCAGCCCCATTTTCACCGGGGAGCTGTTTTTT.

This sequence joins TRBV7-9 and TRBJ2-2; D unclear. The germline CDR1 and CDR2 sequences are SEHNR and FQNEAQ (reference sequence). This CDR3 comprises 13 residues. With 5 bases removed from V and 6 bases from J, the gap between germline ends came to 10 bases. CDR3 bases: TGTGCCAGCAGCCACCCGAGCGCCGGGGAGCTGTTTTTT. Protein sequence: CASSHPSAGELFF.

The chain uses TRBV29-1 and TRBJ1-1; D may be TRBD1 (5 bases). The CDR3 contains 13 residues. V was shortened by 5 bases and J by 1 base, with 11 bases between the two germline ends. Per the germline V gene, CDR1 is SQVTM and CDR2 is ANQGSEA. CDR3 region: CSVLEQENTEAFF. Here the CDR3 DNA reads TGCAGCGTTCTGGAACAGGAGAACACTGAAGCTTTCTTT.

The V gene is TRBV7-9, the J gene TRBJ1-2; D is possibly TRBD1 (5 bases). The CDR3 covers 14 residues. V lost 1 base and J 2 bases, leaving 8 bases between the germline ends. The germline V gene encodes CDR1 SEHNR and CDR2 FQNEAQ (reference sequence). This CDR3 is CASSLGQGNYGYTF. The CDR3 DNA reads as TGTGCCAGCAGCTTAGGTCAGGGAAACTATGGCTACACCTTC.

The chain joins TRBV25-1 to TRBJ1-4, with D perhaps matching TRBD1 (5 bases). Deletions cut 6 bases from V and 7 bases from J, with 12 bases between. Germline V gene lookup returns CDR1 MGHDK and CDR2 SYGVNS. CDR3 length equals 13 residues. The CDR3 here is CASRGVSLEKLFF. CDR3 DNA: TGTGCCAGCAGAGGGGTTTCGCTTGAAAAACTGTTTTTT.

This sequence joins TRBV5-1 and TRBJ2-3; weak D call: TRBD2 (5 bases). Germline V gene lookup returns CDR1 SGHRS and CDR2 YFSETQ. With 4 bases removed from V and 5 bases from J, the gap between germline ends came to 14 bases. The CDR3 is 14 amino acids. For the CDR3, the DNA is TGCGCCAGCAGCGAGCGGCTAGCAGTAGATACGCAGTATTTT. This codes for CASSERLAVDTQYF.

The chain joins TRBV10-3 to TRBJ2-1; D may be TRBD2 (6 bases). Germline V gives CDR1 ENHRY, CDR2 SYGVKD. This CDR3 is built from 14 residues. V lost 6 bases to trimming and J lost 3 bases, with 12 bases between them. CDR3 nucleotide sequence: TGTGCCATCAGACCGGGACTTGACTACAATGAGCAGTTCTTC. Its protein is CAIRPGLDYNEQFF.

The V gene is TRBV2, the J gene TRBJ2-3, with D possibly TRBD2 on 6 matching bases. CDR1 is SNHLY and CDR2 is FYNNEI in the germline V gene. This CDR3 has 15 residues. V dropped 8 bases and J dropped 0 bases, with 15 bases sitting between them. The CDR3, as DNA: TGTGCCAGCGCCCGGGACTCGACTAGCACAGATACGCAGTATTTT. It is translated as CASARDSTSTDTQYF.

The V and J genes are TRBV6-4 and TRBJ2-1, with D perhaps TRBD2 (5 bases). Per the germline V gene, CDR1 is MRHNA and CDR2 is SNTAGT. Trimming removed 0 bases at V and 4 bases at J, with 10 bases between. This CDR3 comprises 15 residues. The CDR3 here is CASSDSGRAYNEQFF. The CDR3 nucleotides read TGTGCCAGCAGTGACTCAGGGCGGGCGTACAATGAGCAGTTCTTC.

CDR3 amino acids: CASSPDRRAGELFF. CDR3 DNA: TGTGCCAGCTCACCGGACAGGAGGGCCGGGGAGCTGTTTTTT. V gene TRBV18 combines with J gene TRBJ2-2; D perhaps matches TRBD1 (7 bases). This CDR3 has 14 amino acids. The V gene lost 3 bases and the J gene lost 6 bases, with 11 bases spanning the gap. CDR1 is KGHSH, CDR2 LQKENI, per germline. The entire variable domain, with the rest obtained from reference TRBV18 and TRBJ2-2, is as follows: NAGVMQNPRHLVRRRGQEARLRCSPMKGHSHVYWYRQLPEEGLKFMVYLQKENIIDESGMPKERFSAEFPKEGPSILRIQQVVRGDSAAYFCASSPDRRAGELFFGEGSRLTVL.

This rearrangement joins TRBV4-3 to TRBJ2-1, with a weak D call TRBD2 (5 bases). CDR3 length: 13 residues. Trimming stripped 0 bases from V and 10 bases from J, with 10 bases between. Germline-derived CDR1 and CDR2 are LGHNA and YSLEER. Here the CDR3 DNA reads TGCGCCAGCAGCCAAGAAGGGTGGGAGGAGCAGTTCTTC. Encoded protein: CASSQEGWEEQFF.

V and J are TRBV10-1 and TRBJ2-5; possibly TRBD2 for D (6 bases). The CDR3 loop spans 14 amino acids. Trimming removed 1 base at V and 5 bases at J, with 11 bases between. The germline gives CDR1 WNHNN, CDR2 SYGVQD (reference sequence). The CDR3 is CASSEFLASETQYF. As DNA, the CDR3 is TGCGCCAGCAGTGAGTTCCTAGCGTCGGAGACCCAGTACTTC.

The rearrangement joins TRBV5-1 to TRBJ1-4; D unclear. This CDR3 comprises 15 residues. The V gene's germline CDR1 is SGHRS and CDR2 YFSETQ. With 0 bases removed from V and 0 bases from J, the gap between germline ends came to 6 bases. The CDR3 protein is CASSLATSTNEKLFF. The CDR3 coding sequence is TGCGCCAGCAGCTTGGCGACCTCAACTAATGAAAAACTGTTTTTT.

The DNA of the CDR3 is TGTGCCTGGAGTGGAAAGCTAGCCAAAAACATTCAGTACTTC. Its translation: CAWSGKLAKNIQYF. The chain links TRBV30 to TRBJ2-4, with no clear D. Germline loops: CDR1 GTSNPN, CDR2 SVGIG (reference sequence). There are 14 residues in the CDR3. Trimming took off 1 base at V and 0 bases at J, with 7 bases between the two ends.

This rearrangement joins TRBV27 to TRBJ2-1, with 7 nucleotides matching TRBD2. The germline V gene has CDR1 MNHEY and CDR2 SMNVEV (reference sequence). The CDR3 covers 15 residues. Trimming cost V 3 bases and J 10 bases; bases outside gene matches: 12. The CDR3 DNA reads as TGTGCCAGCAGTTTCGTACTAGCGAGGGAGGGGGAGCAGTTCTTC. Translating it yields CASSFVLAREGEQFF.

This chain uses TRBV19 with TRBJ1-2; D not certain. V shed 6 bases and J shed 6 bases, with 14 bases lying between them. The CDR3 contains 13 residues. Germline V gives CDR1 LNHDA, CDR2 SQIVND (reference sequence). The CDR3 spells CASSILLGNGYTF. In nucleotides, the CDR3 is TGTGCCAGTAGCATACTGTTGGGGAATGGCTACACCTTC.

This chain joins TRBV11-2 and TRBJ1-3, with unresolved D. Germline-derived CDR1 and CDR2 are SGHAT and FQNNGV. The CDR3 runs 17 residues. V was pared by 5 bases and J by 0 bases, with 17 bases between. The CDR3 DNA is TGTGCCAGCAGCCGCCCCTTAGGTCCTGCCTCTGGAAACACCATATATTTT. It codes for CASSRPLGPASGNTIYF.

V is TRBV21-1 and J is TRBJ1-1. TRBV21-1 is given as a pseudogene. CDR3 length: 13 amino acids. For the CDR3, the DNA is TGTGCCAGCAGCAAAGTTACGGGGAGTAAAGCTTTCTTT. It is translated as CASSKVTGSKAFF.